This T cell receptor beta chain was sequenced in a study of identical twins (dated by TCRdb to the mid-2010s). The study in broad terms: TCR alpha and beta repertoires from monozygotic twins, unrelated adults of various ages and cord blood were deep-sequenced to test whether fetal clonotypes persist. To rule out contamination, replicate twin experiments were performed at different times with different library preparation protocols.

The library was built by means of 5' RACE. TCRdb names Illumina HiSeq 2000 as the instrument used. Template switching added a universal primer binding site, and the final cDNA carried a unique molecular identifier that allowed TCR cDNA molecules to be counted accurately. Specific primers in the conserved constant-segment region were used to synthesize first-strand cDNA for the TCR alpha and beta chains. To control for contamination, each cDNA library was double barcoded with a SMART-Mk sample barcode plus Illumina barcodes. TruSeq adapter sequences and Illumina sample barcodes were added in two successive PCR steps. The TCR alpha and beta cDNA libraries were sequenced on the Illumina HiSeq platform using custom primers. The source study handled its data this way. Unique molecular identifiers were extracted from raw reads with MiGEC, and CDR3 positions were determined with MiXCR. Recombination models were inferred per individual with the repgenHMM and IGoR tools using an EM algorithm. The tcR package in R was used for shared clonotype analysis, with sharing normalized by the product of cloneset sizes. To study raw recombination free of thymic and clonal selection effects, out-of-frame nonproductive sequences were analyzed. In-frame beta chains were kept once TCRdb had trimmed the public reads at Q25 with fastp and called clones with MiXCR. Each CDR3 protein gets just one entry, which takes the most common genes and DNA from the rows behind it. TCRdb's processing, not the authors', yielded these V and J calls. This sample comprises some 1,700,000 distinct CDR3 sequences, under 35% of them detected only once. Clones ranked in the top ten supply about 0.27% of the sample.

Study-wide conclusions, independent of this receptor: The excess sharing between twins in beta out-of-frame sequences was weaker because fewer shared sequences reduced the signal-to-noise ratio. Because the same donors could not be followed over many years, the conclusions relied on cross-sectional statistical analysis. Zero-insertion analyses could be partly confounded by invariant T cells such as MAIT and iNKT, though diverse VJ usage argued against such confounding for most clonotypes. Fewer insertions were carried by abundant cord blood beta clonotypes, a similar but weaker trend appeared in young adult naive repertoires, and no such trend appeared in memory repertoires. Out-of-frame TCR alpha sequences shared between twins showed an excess of low generation-probability sequences compared with coincidental sharing between unrelated individuals. In monozygotic twins, recombination models systematically underestimated out-of-frame TCR alpha sharing, but the models matched the sharing seen between unrelated individuals.

Trimming takes 0 bases from V and 2 bases from J, and the germline ends sit 15 bases apart. CDR3 length: 17 amino acids, cysteine to phenylalanine. Only the CDR3 DNA is retained, 51 bases long and in frame from the first base. According to the germline V gene, CDR1 reads ENHRY and CDR2 reads SYGVKD. Only healthy Caucasian donors were included. This clonotype was observed many times. The antigen this receptor binds is unknown. No much larger clonotype is one base removed from it; base qualities were not supplied. This sequence uses TRBV10-3 and TRBJ2-3; a tentative D call is TRBD1 (5 bases match). The TCR was taken from a newborn girl in good health. The sequencing sample was made of cord blood. The DNA is TGTGCCATCAGTGAGTCCCGACAAACAGGAGACACAGATACGCAGTATTTT. This yields the protein CAISESRQTGDTDTQYF.